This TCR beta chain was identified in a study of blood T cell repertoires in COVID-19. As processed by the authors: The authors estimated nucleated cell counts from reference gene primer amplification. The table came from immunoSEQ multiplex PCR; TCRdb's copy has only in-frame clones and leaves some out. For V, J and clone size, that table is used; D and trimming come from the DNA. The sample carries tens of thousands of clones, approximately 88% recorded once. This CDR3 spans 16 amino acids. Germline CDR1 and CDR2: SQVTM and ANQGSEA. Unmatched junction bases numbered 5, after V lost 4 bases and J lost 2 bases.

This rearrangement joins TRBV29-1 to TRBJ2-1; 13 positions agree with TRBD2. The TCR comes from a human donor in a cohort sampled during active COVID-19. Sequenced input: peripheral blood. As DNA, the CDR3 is TGCAGCGTTGCACCGGGACTAGCGGGACCCTACAATGAGCAGTTCTTC. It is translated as CSVAPGLAGPYNEQFF.